This T cell receptor (beta chain) is from a study of tumor-infiltrating lymphocytes in oesophageal squamous cell carcinoma. One entry per CDR3 protein, called by TCRdb with MiXCR from the PCR reads. The repertoire consists of over 15,000 distinct CDR3 sequences, with about 50% occurring once and the leading ten covering around a quarter. The CDR3 length is 15 residues. V was clipped by 4 bases and J by 9 bases; unmatched bases: 12. Germline CDR1 is SGHVT and CDR2 is SQSDAQ. The origin of this receptor is a male donor with esophageal squamous cell carcinoma. Sequenced material: esophageal tumor tissue. The chain links TRBV7-4 to TRBJ2-4; 7 positions match TRBD1. The CDR3 loop reads CASSSPATGFGIQYF. The CDR3 coding sequence is TGTGCCAGCAGCTCCCCCGCGACAGGGTTCGGCATTCAGTACTTC.